This TCR beta chain derives from a study of blood T cell repertoires in COVID-19. Study at large: PBMCs, B-cell-depleted T cells, or T cells provided the cDNA or gDNA that made up the material.

The repertoire was sequenced with immunoSEQ multiplex PCR; TCRdb's copy has only in-frame clones and lacks some. The data hold 200,000 to 250,000 clones, with approximately 80% observed a single time. Membership in each cohort depended on participant-reported clinical history. Sequencing was done on a sample of PBMCs or T cells enriched from blood (not recorded which). The receptor comes from a man aged 55 to 70 who had recovered from COVID-19.

The CDR3 here is CATSRKGGGYEQYF. As DNA, the CDR3 is TGTGCCACCAGCAGAAAAGGGGGCGGTTACGAGCAGTACTTC. The rearrangement joins TRBV15 to TRBJ2-7; 7 positions agree with TRBD1. Germline trimming cut 2 bases from V and 4 bases from J; bases unmatched to any gene: 5. The CDR3 runs 14 residues. Germline V gives CDR1 LNHNV, CDR2 YYDKDF (reference sequence).